The clone carrying this TCR beta chain was seen at least ten times. Its antigen is currently unknown. Germline V gene data show CDR1 as SGDLS and CDR2 as YYNGEE. V lost 3 bases, J lost 4 bases, and 1 base stayed unmatched. This CDR3 spans 15 amino acids. This record belongs to a study of response to subunit inactivated influenza vaccine. Findings and limits, study-wide: That few new T cells are recruited by each seasonal influenza vaccination was the authors' suggestion.

TCRdb recomputed calls from the RT-PCR reads with MiXCR, one row per CDR3 protein. The sample lists approximately 490,000 distinct CDR3 sequences; approximately 6.9% were seen once. The source material was PBMCs from blood, sampled less than 30 months after vaccination. The V call is TRBV9, the J call TRBJ2-3; 14 bases map to TRBD2. This clonotype was sampled from a man between 45 and 75 years old who received an inactivated influenza vaccine. Written as DNA, the CDR3 is TGTGCCAGCAGCGGGACTAGCGGGGGGCCAGATACGCAGTATTTT. This gives the protein CASSGTSGGPDTQYF.